This TCR beta chain was obtained from a study of blood T cell repertoires in COVID-19. Study-wide context: PBMCs, B-cell-depleted T cells, or T cells were the source of the cDNA or gDNA that made up the material.

Germline V gene sequence: CDR1 SGHAT, CDR2 FQDESV (reference sequence). The CDR3 has 14 residues. V lost 3 bases to trimming and J lost 8 bases, with 16 bases between them. Seattle patients were enrolled during active infection and followed longitudinally. Method: immunoSEQ multiplex PCR; TCRdb's copy keeps in-frame clones and lacks some. The repertoire holds approximately 440,000 clones, with roughly 88% as singletons. The sequencing input was peripheral blood. The origin of this receptor is a woman in her fifties or sixties with COVID-19, enrolled during active disease. The rearrangement uses TRBV11-1 and TRBJ1-2; D may be TRBD1 (5 bases). The DNA of the CDR3 is TGTGCCAGCAGCTTGGGGCCTCGGATGGGAGGCTACACCTTC. Protein product: CASSLGPRMGGYTF.